This T cell receptor beta chain was sequenced for a study of blood T cell repertoires in COVID-19. Study context: There were acute and convalescent COVID-19 samples, and they came from the United States, Italy and Spain. PBMCs, B-cell-depleted T cells, or T cells were the source of the cDNA or gDNA that made up the material.

The CDR3 covers 18 residues. V trimming: 2 bases; J trimming: 7 bases; junction bases outside the gene matches: 12. Per germline, CDR1 LNHDA and CDR2 SQIVND (reference sequence). In the original analysis: Cell counts per sample came from amplifying reference gene primers. The table came from immunoSEQ multiplex PCR; TCRdb's copy has only in-frame clones and leaves some out. V and J calls and clone size follow that table, whereas D and trimming were derived from the DNA. The table has approximately 91,000 clones, approximately 80% seen once. Sequencing was performed on peripheral blood. This receptor was obtained from a human donor in a cohort sampled during active COVID-19. J is TRBJ2-1 and V is TRBV19; 12 nucleotides match TRBD2. CDR3 protein: CASSIRGLAGRGGNEQFF. DNA of the CDR3: TGTGCCAGTAGTATACGAGGACTAGCGGGAAGGGGTGGGAATGAGCAGTTCTTC.